The 12 T cell receptor beta chains below were found in one sample sequenced in a study of cytomegalovirus exposure and HLA in healthy donors. Use of 60 Vbeta and 13 Jbeta primers characterized the PCR. Repertoires were generated with immunoSEQ multiplex PCR, while TCRdb's copy carries only in-frame clones and drops some. The sample spans about 140,000 clones; the ten largest clones claim about 2%. Material for sequencing was PBMCs. These receptors were obtained from a woman between 18 and 29 years old in good health and CMV-seronegative.

The chain carries TRBV11-2 and TRBJ2-3; D might be TRBD2 (5 bases). Germline assignment: CDR1 SGHAT and CDR2 FQNNGV. V lost 4 bases to trimming and J lost 5 bases, with 7 bases between them. This CDR3 spans 12 amino acids. The CDR3: CASSSRVDTQYF. CDR3 nucleotides: TGTGCCAGCAGCTCGAGGGTAGATACGCAGTATTTT.

The chain links TRBV5-1 to TRBJ1-4; D remains unclear. CDR3 length: 13 residues. CDR1 and CDR2 (germline): SGHRS, YFSETQ. The ends were cut back, 0 bases at V and 4 bases at J, with 4 bases in the middle. In DNA form, the CDR3 reads TGCGCCAGCAGCTTGGCCATTAATGAAAAACTGTTTTTT. Protein product: CASSLAINEKLFF.

A note on this clone: Other DNA sequences within the sample encode an identical CDR3. The V gene is TRBV5-1, the J gene TRBJ2-3; tentative D call: TRBD2 (6 bases). The germline gives CDR1 SGHRS, CDR2 YFSETQ. V gave up 1 base and J gave up 3 bases, with 12 bases separating them. This CDR3 is built from 15 residues. CDR3 nucleotides: TGCGCCAGCAGCTTGTCCGGGAGCTCAACAGATACGCAGTATTTT. Translating it yields CASSLSGSSTDTQYF. Filled out from reference TRBV5-1 and TRBJ2-3, the complete variable domain reads KAGVTQTPRYLIKTRGQQVTLSCSPISGHRSVSWYQQTPGQGLQFLFEYFSETQRNKGNFPGRFSGRQFSNSRSEMNVSTLELGDSALYLCASSLSGSSTDTQYFGPGTRLTVL.

The rearrangement joins TRBV9 to TRBJ2-3; 9 nucleotides match TRBD2. V lost 4 bases and J lost 2; bases outside the gene matches: 5. Germline-derived CDR1 and CDR2 are SGDLS and YYNGEE. The CDR3 totals 15 residues. CDR3 sequence: CASSKLAGYTDTQYF. The CDR3 nucleotides are TGTGCCAGCAGCAAGCTAGCGGGATACACAGATACGCAGTATTTT.

The chain employs TRBV12-5 and TRBJ2-5, with a tentative D call TRBD1 (6 bases). This CDR3 has 15 residues. Germline lookup yields CDR1 LGHNT and CDR2 FRNRAP. The V end was cut by 4 bases, the J end by 2 bases, with 14 bases between. As DNA, the CDR3 is TGTGCTAGTGGTTCCCTGACAGGAGCTCAAGAGACCCAGTACTTC. Its translation is CASGSLTGAQETQYF.

The CDR3 bases are TGTGCCAGCAGCTTGGTAGGCGGGCCGTACAATGAGCAGTTCTTC. Amino acids: CASSLVGGPYNEQFF. The chain joins TRBV5-4 to TRBJ2-1, with D possibly matching TRBD2 (5 bases). V lost 0 bases, J lost 4 bases, and 11 bases lay in between. Germline loops: CDR1 SGHNT, CDR2 YYREEE (reference sequence). The CDR3 has 15 residues.

The V and J genes are TRBV4-2 and TRBJ1-4, with unresolved D. CDR1 is LGHNA, CDR2 YNFKEQ, per germline. V was cut by 3 bases and J by 8 bases, with 13 bases left in between. This CDR3 is 14 amino acids long. CDR3 coding DNA: TGTGCCAGCAGCCAGTCGACGGAGAGGGAAAAACTGTTTTTT. Translated: CASSQSTEREKLFF.

This rearrangement joins TRBV4-2 to TRBJ1-3; D remains unclear. Trimming cost V 3 bases and J 1 base, with 4 bases left between them. Germline V gives CDR1 LGHNA, CDR2 YNFKEQ. The CDR3 is 13 amino acids. CDR3 nucleotide sequence: TGTGCCAGCAGCCAGTCGTCTGGAAACACCATATATTTT. Translation gives CASSQSSGNTIYF.

The chain employs TRBV4-2 and TRBJ2-3; no clear D gene. CDR1 is LGHNA and CDR2 is YNFKEQ in the germline V gene. This CDR3 spans 16 amino acids. V lost 1 base to trimming and J lost 0 bases, with 11 bases between them. CDR3 nucleotide sequence: TGTGCCAGCAGCCAAGGCACTGATACTAGCACAGATACGCAGTATTTT. As protein: CASSQGTDTSTDTQYF.

V is TRBV5-1 and J is TRBJ2-2; 9 nucleotides line up with TRBD2. The CDR3 runs 17 residues. The trim removed 0 bases at V and 2 bases at J, leaving 5 bases unmatched. Germline V gene data show CDR1 as SGHRS and CDR2 as YFSETQ. The CDR3 nucleotides read TGCGCCAGCAGCTTGGGAGCGGGAGGAGCAAACACCGGGGAGCTGTTTTTT. This sequence encodes CASSLGAGGANTGELFF.

This chain uses TRBV14 with TRBJ1-2, with TRBD1 matching 9 bases. The trim removed 4 bases at V and 3 bases at J, leaving 9 bases unmatched. Germline CDR1 reads SGHDN; CDR2 reads FVKESK. CDR3 length equals 16 residues. This CDR3 is CASSLVGQGLYYGYTF. In nucleotides, the CDR3 is TGTGCCAGCAGCCTTGTCGGACAGGGGCTTTACTATGGCTACACCTTC. The variable domain in full, with the rest retrieved from reference TRBV14 and TRBJ1-2, is EAGVTQFPSHSVIEKGQTVTLRCDPISGHDNLYWYRRVMGKEIKFLLHFVKESKQDESGMPNNRFLAERTGGTYSTLKVQPAELEDSGVYFCASSLVGQGLYYGYTFGSGTRLTVV.

The V call is TRBV7-2, the J call TRBJ2-5, with TRBD1 matching 10 bases. Germline-derived CDR1 and CDR2 are SGHTA and FQGNSA. The CDR3 runs 17 residues. Unmatched junction bases numbered 13, after V lost 5 bases and J lost 4 bases. CDR3 loop: CASSPKTGGSWGETQYF. CDR3 nucleotides: TGTGCCAGCAGCCCTAAGACAGGGGGCTCTTGGGGAGAGACCCAGTACTTC. The whole variable domain, remainder taken from reference TRBV7-2 and TRBJ2-5, is GAGVSQSPSNKVTEKGKDVELRCDPISGHTALYWYRQSLGQGLEFLIYFQGNSAPDKSGLPSDRFSAERTGGSVSTLTIQRTQQEDSAVYLCASSPKTGGSWGETQYFGPGTRLLVL.